These T cell receptor beta chains were read from a single sample in a study of blood T cell repertoires in COVID-19. Profiling relied on immunoSEQ multiplex PCR, and the TCRdb table lists in-frame clones only, not all of them. Found here are about 88,000 clones, nearly 90% of them singletons; the top ten hold 2.9%. Sequencing was performed on peripheral blood. The receptors here all came from a woman older than 75 with acute or convalescent COVID-19. Each CDR3 is given with its conserved first and last residue. Fields, in order: J gene, D gene, V gene, clone size, CDR3 protein, CDR3 DNA. D genes are given only for firm matches. Expanded clones are given a class, and other clones once, few, many or no size at all.

J: TRBJ1-2; D: .; V: TRBV6-5; size: .; CDR3: CASSTQRINYGYTF; DNA: TGTGCCAGCAGTACCCAGAGGATAAACTATGGCTACACCTTC
J: TRBJ1-5; D: .; V: TRBV3-1/TRBV3-2; size: .; CDR3: CASSQDSGQPQHF; DNA: TGTGCCAGCAGCCAAGATTCGGGTCAGCCCCAGCATTTT
J: TRBJ1-2; D: .; V: TRBV28; size: few; CDR3: CASSSLYGYTF; DNA: TGTGCCAGCAGTTCCCTCTATGGCTACACCTTC
J: TRBJ1-4; D: TRBD1; V: TRBV27; size: .; CDR3: CASRRQGGDEKLFF; DNA: TGTGCCAGCAGAAGACAGGGAGGAGATGAAAAACTGTTTTTT
J: TRBJ2-3; D: TRBD2; V: TRBV5-4; size: .; CDR3: CASSGGPGLAGGTDTQYF; DNA: TGTGCCAGCAGCGGGGGACCGGGACTAGCGGGGGGCACAGATACGCAGTATTTT
J: TRBJ2-1; D: .; V: TRBV18; size: .; CDR3: CASSPGAPGAGNEQFF; DNA: TGTGCCAGCTCACCAGGTGCGCCGGGAGCTGGCAATGAGCAGTTCTTC
J: TRBJ1-1; D: .; V: TRBV6-2/TRBV6-3; size: once; CDR3: CASSYPSQGREAFF; DNA: TGTGCCAGCAGTTACCCGAGTCAGGGTCGTGAAGCTTTCTTT
J: TRBJ2-4; D: .; V: TRBV4-1; size: .; CDR3: CASSQRAVGGKNIQYF; DNA: TGCGCCAGCAGCCAAAGAGCCGTGGGGGGCAAAAACATTCAGTACTTC
J: TRBJ1-4; D: .; V: TRBV4-3; size: .; CDR3: CASSRAPIEKLFF; DNA: TGCGCCAGCAGCCGAGCCCCGATTGAAAAACTGTTTTTT
J: TRBJ2-6; D: .; V: TRBV15; size: .; CDR3: CATSRANSGANVLTF; DNA: TGTGCCACCAGCAGAGCAAACTCTGGGGCCAACGTCCTGACTTTC
J: TRBJ2-6; D: .; V: TRBV27; size: .; CDR3: CASSLSWSSGANVLTF; DNA: TGTGCCAGCAGTTTATCTTGGAGCTCTGGGGCCAACGTCCTGACTTTC
J: TRBJ1-3; D: TRBD1; V: TRBV15; size: .; CDR3: CATSRGWDRGGNTIYF; DNA: TGTGCCACCAGCAGAGGCTGGGACAGGGGAGGAAACACCATATATTTT
J: TRBJ2-7; D: TRBD1; V: TRBV7-9; size: .; CDR3: CASSLGTGFYEQYF; DNA: TGTGCCAGCAGCTTGGGGACAGGGTTCTACGAGCAGTACTTC
J: TRBJ1-5; D: .; V: TRBV28; size: .; CDR3: CASRPQGTNQPQHF; DNA: TGTGCCAGCAGACCTCAGGGAACTAATCAGCCCCAGCATTTT
J: TRBJ1-5; D: TRBD1; V: TRBV10-3; size: .; CDR3: CAISDPGGDQPQHF; DNA: TGTGCCATCAGTGACCCAGGGGGCGATCAGCCCCAGCATTTT
J: TRBJ2-7; D: TRBD2; V: TRBV6-6; size: once; CDR3: CASSQGTSGRAGEQYF; DNA: TGTGCCAGCAGCCAAGGGACTAGCGGGAGGGCCGGGGAGCAGTACTTC
J: TRBJ2-1; D: .; V: TRBV21-1; size: .; CDR3: CASIPGSSGHNEQFF; DNA: TGTGCCAGCATCCCCGGATCTAGCGGGCACAATGAGCAGTTCTTC
J: TRBJ1-5; D: .; V: TRBV24-1; size: .; CDR3: CATSDLTGLAQPQHF; DNA: TGTGCCACCAGTGACCTTACAGGGTTGGCACAGCCCCAGCATTTT
J: TRBJ1-1; D: .; V: TRBV10-3; size: .; CDR3: CAISEDRTMNTEAFF; DNA: TGTGCCATCAGTGAGGACAGGACCATGAACACTGAAGCTTTCTTT
J: TRBJ1-5; D: .; V: TRBV19; size: once; CDR3: CASHTTVGNQPQHF; DNA: TGTGCCAGTCATACGACAGTTGGCAATCAGCCCCAGCATTTT
J: TRBJ2-1; D: .; V: TRBV14; size: .; CDR3: CASSPRRGSSYNEQFF; DNA: TGTGCCAGCAGCCCACGGAGGGGTAGCTCCTACAATGAGCAGTTCTTC
J: TRBJ1-5; D: TRBD1; V: TRBV7-2; size: .; CDR3: CASSLQDRGRWGQPQHF; DNA: TGTGCCAGCAGCTTACAGGACAGGGGGCGCTGGGGTCAGCCCCAGCATTTT
J: TRBJ2-7; D: .; V: TRBV5-1; size: .; CDR3: CASSLDSTYEQYF; DNA: TGCGCCAGCAGCTTGGACAGTACCTACGAGCAGTACTTC
J: TRBJ2-3; D: .; V: TRBV7-2; size: .; CDR3: CASSLVGGLLVGTDTQYF; DNA: TGTGCCAGCAGCTTAGTGGGGGGGCTTTTGGTTGGAACAGATACGCAGTATTTT
J: TRBJ2-1; D: TRBD2; V: TRBV19; size: .; CDR3: CASSIGAGRALNEQFF; DNA: TGTGCCAGTAGTATTGGGGCCGGGAGGGCCCTCAATGAGCAGTTCTTC
J: TRBJ1-2; D: .; V: TRBV2; size: .; CDR3: CASSEEARYGYTF; DNA: TGTGCCAGCAGTGAAGAAGCACGGTATGGCTACACCTTC
J: TRBJ1-2; D: TRBD1; V: TRBV28; size: .; CDR3: CASSSPLRGQSYYGYTF; DNA: TGTGCCAGCAGCTCCCCCCTAAGGGGACAGTCATACTATGGCTACACCTTC
J: TRBJ2-1; D: .; V: TRBV4-2; size: .; CDR3: CASSQDGQGGYNEQFF; DNA: TGTGCCAGCAGCCAAGATGGCCAGGGTGGGTACAATGAGCAGTTCTTC
J: TRBJ1-1; D: .; V: TRBV25-1; size: .; CDR3: CASRFTLGGYTEAFF; DNA: TGTGCCAGCAGATTCACCCTGGGGGGGTACACTGAAGCTTTCTTT
J: TRBJ2-5; D: .; V: TRBV12-3/TRBV12-4; size: .; CDR3: CASSSQETQYF; DNA: TGTGCCAGCAGTTCTCAAGAGACCCAGTACTTC
J: TRBJ1-1; D: TRBD1; V: TRBV6-5; size: .; CDR3: CASSTGGQAFF; DNA: TGTGCCAGCAGTACAGGGGGGCAAGCTTTCTTT
J: TRBJ1-5; D: .; V: TRBV27; size: .; CDR3: CASKQGNQPQHF; DNA: TGTGCCAGCAAACAGGGCAATCAGCCCCAGCATTTT
J: TRBJ1-3; D: .; V: TRBV6-2/TRBV6-3; size: .; CDR3: CASSYFTPVSEWDTIYF; DNA: TGTGCCAGCAGTTACTTTACGCCCGTTTCGGAGTGGGACACCATATATTTT
J: TRBJ1-1; D: TRBD1; V: TRBV11-2; size: once; CDR3: CASSDRDSYTEAFF; DNA: TGTGCCAGCAGCGACCGGGACAGTTATACTGAAGCTTTCTTT
J: TRBJ2-5; D: .; V: TRBV6-2/TRBV6-3; size: .; CDR3: CASSKLALGTQYF; DNA: TGTGCCAGCAGCAAACTAGCCCTGGGGACCCAGTACTTC
J: TRBJ2-7; D: TRBD2; V: TRBV5-5; size: .; CDR3: CASSLGLAEIYEQYF; DNA: TGTGCCAGCAGCTTGGGACTAGCGGAGATCTACGAGCAGTACTTC
J: TRBJ1-4; D: TRBD1; V: TRBV28; size: .; CDR3: CASSWGQAKLFF; DNA: TGTGCCAGCAGTTGGGGACAGGCCAAACTGTTTTTT
J: TRBJ1-2; D: TRBD1; V: TRBV5-3; size: .; CDR3: CARTPVDRGSPNYGYTF; DNA: TGTGCCAGAACCCCGGTTGACAGGGGTTCCCCTAACTATGGCTACACCTTC
J: TRBJ1-1; D: .; V: TRBV7-9; size: .; CDR3: CASSRQLMNTEAFF; DNA: TGTGCCAGCAGCAGACAGCTGATGAACACTGAAGCTTTCTTT
J: TRBJ1-1; D: TRBD1; V: TRBV2; size: few; CDR3: CASSAQGQALNTEAFF; DNA: TGTGCCAGCAGTGCCCAGGGACAGGCGTTGAACACTGAAGCTTTCTTT
J: TRBJ2-4; D: .; V: TRBV5-1; size: once; CDR3: CASSLESRHIQYF; DNA: TGCGCCAGCAGCTTGGAGTCTAGACACATTCAGTACTTC
J: TRBJ2-5; D: .; V: TRBV5-1; size: .; CDR3: CASSLEVARETQYF; DNA: TGCGCCAGCAGCTTGGAGGTAGCGAGGGAGACCCAGTACTTC
J: TRBJ1-1; D: TRBD1; V: TRBV3-1/TRBV3-2; size: .; CDR3: CASSQAGTGAEAFF; DNA: TGTGCCAGCAGCCAAGCCGGGACAGGGGCTGAAGCTTTCTTT
J: TRBJ2-5; D: .; V: TRBV7-8; size: few; CDR3: CASSLALAGASQETQYF; DNA: TGTGCCAGCAGCTTAGCGTTGGCAGGGGCCAGCCAAGAGACCCAGTACTTC
J: TRBJ1-1; D: .; V: TRBV18; size: .; CDR3: CASSLDKNTEAFF; DNA: TGTGCCAGCTCGCTTGACAAAAACACTGAAGCTTTCTTT
J: TRBJ2-7; D: TRBD1; V: TRBV11-2; size: .; CDR3: CASSSDRGLSYEQYF; DNA: TGTGCCAGCAGCTCCGACAGGGGTCTCTCCTACGAGCAGTACTTC
J: TRBJ2-3; D: .; V: TRBV6-5; size: .; CDR3: CASSWGVGADTQYF; DNA: TGTGCCAGCAGCTGGGGGGTCGGGGCAGATACGCAGTATTTT
J: TRBJ2-7; D: TRBD2; V: TRBV28; size: once; CDR3: CASQREGHEQYF; DNA: TGTGCCAGCCAGCGGGAGGGCCACGAGCAGTACTTC
J: TRBJ1-2; D: .; V: TRBV2; size: .; CDR3: CASSAQGLNYGYTF; DNA: TGTGCCAGCAGTGCACAGGGCCTAAACTATGGCTACACCTTC
J: TRBJ2-1; D: .; V: TRBV4-3; size: .; CDR3: CASSQGFSSIHEQFF; DNA: TGCGCCAGCAGCCAAGGGTTTAGCTCAATCCATGAGCAGTTCTTC
J: TRBJ1-4; D: .; V: TRBV20-1; size: once; CDR3: CSASGRRQTNEKLFF; DNA: TGCAGTGCTAGTGGCAGGAGGCAGACTAATGAAAAACTGTTTTTT
J: TRBJ2-1; D: TRBD2; V: TRBV7-2; size: .; CDR3: CASSLVKVAGGVRQFF; DNA: TGTGCCAGCAGCTTAGTAAAAGTAGCGGGAGGAGTTCGGCAGTTCTTC
J: TRBJ2-7; D: .; V: TRBV6-6; size: .; CDR3: CASSWAEAYEQYF; DNA: TGTGCCAGCAGTTGGGCGGAGGCTTACGAGCAGTACTTC